This T cell receptor (beta chain) appears in the sequencing data of a study of radiotherapy plus CTLA-4 blockade in lung cancer. Study outcomes and limitations: The best predictor of response was reported to be early blood T cell clone dynamics, with interferon-beta. Radiotherapy with ipilimumab was followed by blood expansion of tumor-derived clones.

CDR1 SGHRS and CDR2 YFSETQ come from the germline V gene. This CDR3 is built from 15 residues. Trimming removed 0 bases at V and 6 bases at J, with 16 bases between. This clone was recorded only once. Its antigen is unidentified. Clones were read by immunoSEQ multiplex PCR, and TCRdb kept only the in-frame ones, dropping some. The data show some 78,000 clones, with around 86% seen just once and more than 2% held by the top ten. This specimen consisted of peripheral blood, obtained from a patient treated with radiotherapy plus ipilimumab. The TCR comes from a human donor with non-small cell lung cancer who had a partial response to radiotherapy plus ipilimumab. The V and J genes are TRBV5-1 and TRBJ2-7; a possible D gene is TRBD1 (6 bases). The CDR3 DNA sequence: TGCGCCAGCAGCTTGGGTGGGGGCACTAGTCTCGAGCAGTACTTC. Amino acids: CASSLGGGTSLEQYF.